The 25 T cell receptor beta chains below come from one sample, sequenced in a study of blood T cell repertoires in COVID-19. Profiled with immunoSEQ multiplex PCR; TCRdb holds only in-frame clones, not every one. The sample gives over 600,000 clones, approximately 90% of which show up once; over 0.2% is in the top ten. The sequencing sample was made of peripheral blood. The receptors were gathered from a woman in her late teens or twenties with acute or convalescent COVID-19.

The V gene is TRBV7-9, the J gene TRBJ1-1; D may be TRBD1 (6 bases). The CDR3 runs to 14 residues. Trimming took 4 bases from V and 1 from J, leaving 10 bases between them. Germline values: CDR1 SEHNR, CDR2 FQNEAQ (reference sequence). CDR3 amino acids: CASSSLTGNTEAFF. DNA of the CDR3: TGTGCCAGCAGCTCGCTGACAGGGAACACTGAAGCTTTCTTT.

CDR3: CASSPGQYNEQFF. In DNA form, the CDR3 reads TGTGCCAGCAGTCCCGGACAGTACAATGAGCAGTTCTTC. The V and J genes are TRBV2 and TRBJ2-1; D is perhaps TRBD1 (6 bases). This CDR3 is 13 amino acids long. Germline loops: CDR1 SNHLY, CDR2 FYNNEI. V lost 5 bases and J 4 bases, leaving 9 bases between the germline ends.

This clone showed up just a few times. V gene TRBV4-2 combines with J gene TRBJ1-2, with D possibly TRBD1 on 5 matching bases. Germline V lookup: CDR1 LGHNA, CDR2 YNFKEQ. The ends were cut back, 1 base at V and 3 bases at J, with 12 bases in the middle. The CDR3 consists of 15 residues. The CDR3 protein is CASSQAQGNDYGYTF. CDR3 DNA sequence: TGTGCCAGCAGCCAAGCCCAGGGAAATGACTATGGCTACACCTTC.

The CDR3 DNA is TGTGCCACCAGCAGAGGGGCGACAGGGGGCGAGCAGTACTTC. It codes for CATSRGATGGEQYF. The rearrangement uses TRBV15 and TRBJ2-7, with TRBD1 matching 9 bases. The CDR3 consists of 14 residues. Germline CDR1 LNHNV, CDR2 YYDKDF (reference sequence). V shed 1 base, J shed 6 bases, and the junction held 4 bases outside the gene matches. Using reference TRBV15 and TRBJ2-7 for the parts outside the CDR3, the full variable domain is DAMVIQNPRYQVTQFGKPVTLSCSQTLNHNVMYWYQQKSSQAPKLLFHYYDKDFNNEADTPDNFQSRRPNTSFCFLDIRSPGLGDTAMYLCATSRGATGGEQYFGPGTRLTVT.

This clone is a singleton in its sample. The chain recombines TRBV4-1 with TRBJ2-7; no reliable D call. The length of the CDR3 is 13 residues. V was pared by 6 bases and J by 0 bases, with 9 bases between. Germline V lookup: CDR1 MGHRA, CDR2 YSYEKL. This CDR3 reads CASSSYTSYEQYF. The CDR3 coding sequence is TGCGCCAGCAGTTCGTACACCTCCTACGAGCAGTACTTC.

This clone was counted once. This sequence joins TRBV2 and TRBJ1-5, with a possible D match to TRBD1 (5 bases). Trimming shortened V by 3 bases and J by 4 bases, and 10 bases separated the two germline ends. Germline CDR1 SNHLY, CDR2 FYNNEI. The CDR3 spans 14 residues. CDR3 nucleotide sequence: TGTGCCAGCAGTGACGGGGGGATAAATCAGCCCCAGCATTTT. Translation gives CASSDGGINQPQHF. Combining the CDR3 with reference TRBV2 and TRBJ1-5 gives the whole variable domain EPEVTQTPSHQVTQMGQEVILRCVPISNHLYFYWYRQILGQKVEFLVSFYNNEISEKSEIFDDQFSVERPDGSNFTLKIRSTKLEDSAMYFCASSDGGINQPQHFGDGTRLSIL.

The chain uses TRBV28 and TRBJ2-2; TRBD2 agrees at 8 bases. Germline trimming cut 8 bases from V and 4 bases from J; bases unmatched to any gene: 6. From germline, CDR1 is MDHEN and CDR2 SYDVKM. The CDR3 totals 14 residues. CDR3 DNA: TGTGCCAGCGGCCTCGGGGGGGGCACCGGGGAGCTGTTTTTT. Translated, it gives CASGLGGGTGELFF.

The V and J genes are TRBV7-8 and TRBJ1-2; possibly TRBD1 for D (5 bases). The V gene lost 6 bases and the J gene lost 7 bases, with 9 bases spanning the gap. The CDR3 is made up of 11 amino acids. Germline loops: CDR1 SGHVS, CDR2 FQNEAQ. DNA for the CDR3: TGTGCCAGCAGTGGGAGGGGTGGCTACACCTTC. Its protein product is CASSGRGGYTF.

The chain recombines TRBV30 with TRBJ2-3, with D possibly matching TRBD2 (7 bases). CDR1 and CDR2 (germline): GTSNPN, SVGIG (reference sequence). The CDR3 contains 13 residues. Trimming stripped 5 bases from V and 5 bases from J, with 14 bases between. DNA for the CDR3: TGTGCCTGGGGGGAGCGGGGACAAGATACGCAGTATTTT. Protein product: CAWGERGQDTQYF.

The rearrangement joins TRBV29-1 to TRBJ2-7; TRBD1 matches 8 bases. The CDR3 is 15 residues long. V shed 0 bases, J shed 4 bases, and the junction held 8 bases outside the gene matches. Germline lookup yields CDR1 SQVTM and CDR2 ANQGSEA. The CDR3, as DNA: TGCAGCGTTGAAGAAGGCGGACAGGGCTATTACGAGCAGTACTTC. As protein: CSVEEGGQGYYEQYF.

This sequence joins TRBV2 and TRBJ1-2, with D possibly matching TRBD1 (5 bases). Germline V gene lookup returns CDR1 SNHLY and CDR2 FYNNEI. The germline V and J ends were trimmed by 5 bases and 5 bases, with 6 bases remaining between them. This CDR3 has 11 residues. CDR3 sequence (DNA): TGTGCCAGCAGTAGGGGTTATGGCTACACCTTC. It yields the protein CASSRGYGYTF.

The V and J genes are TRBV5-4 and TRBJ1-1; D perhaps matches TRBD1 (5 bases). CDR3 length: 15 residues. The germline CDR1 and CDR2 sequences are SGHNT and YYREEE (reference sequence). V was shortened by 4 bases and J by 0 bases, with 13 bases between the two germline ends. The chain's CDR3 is CASSPTGTMNTEAFF. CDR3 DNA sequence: TGTGCCAGCAGCCCCACAGGTACAATGAACACTGAAGCTTTCTTT.

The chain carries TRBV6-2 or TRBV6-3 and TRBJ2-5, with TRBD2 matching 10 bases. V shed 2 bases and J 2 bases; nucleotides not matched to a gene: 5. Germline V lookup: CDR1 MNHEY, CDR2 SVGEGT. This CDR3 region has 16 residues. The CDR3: CASSYAPAGGQETQYF. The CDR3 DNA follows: TGTGCCAGCAGTTACGCCCCAGCGGGGGGGCAAGAGACCCAGTACTTC.

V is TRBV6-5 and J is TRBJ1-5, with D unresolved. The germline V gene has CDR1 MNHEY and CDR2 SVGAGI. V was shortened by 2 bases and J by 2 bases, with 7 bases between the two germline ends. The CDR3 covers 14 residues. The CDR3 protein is CASSYGPGNQPQHF. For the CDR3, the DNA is TGTGCCAGCAGTTACGGTCCGGGCAATCAGCCCCAGCATTTT.

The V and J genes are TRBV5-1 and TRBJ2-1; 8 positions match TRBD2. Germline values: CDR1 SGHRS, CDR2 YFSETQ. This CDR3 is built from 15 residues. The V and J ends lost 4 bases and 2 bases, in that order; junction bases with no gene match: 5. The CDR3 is CASSTLLAAYNEQFF. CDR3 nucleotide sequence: TGCGCCAGCAGCACCTTACTAGCGGCCTACAATGAGCAGTTCTTC.

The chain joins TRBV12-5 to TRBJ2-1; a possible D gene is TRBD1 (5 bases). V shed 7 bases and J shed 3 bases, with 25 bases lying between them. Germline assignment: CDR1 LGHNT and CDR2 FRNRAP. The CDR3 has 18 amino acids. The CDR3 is CASARGHSTEMIYNEQFF. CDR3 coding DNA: TGTGCTAGTGCTCGAGGCCACTCGACAGAGATGATCTACAATGAGCAGTTCTTC.

Here the CDR3 DNA reads TGTGCCAGCAGTGAAGTGGGGACAGGGGGCGGCGGGGAGCTGTTTTTT. Translating gives CASSEVGTGGGGELFF. The rearrangement links TRBV6-1 to TRBJ2-2; TRBD1 matches at 12 bases. V dropped 1 base and J dropped 7; count of bases not matched to a gene: 4. The germline V gene encodes CDR1 MNHNS and CDR2 SASEGT. The CDR3 contains 16 residues.

The CDR3 reads CASSFQGADGYTF. DNA of the CDR3: TGCGCCAGCAGCTTCCAGGGGGCAGACGGCTACACCTTC. This rearrangement joins TRBV5-1 to TRBJ1-2; 8 bases align to TRBD1. Germline trimming cut 2 bases from V and 8 bases from J; bases unmatched to any gene: 5. This CDR3 contains 13 residues. In germline, CDR1 is SGHRS, CDR2 YFSETQ.

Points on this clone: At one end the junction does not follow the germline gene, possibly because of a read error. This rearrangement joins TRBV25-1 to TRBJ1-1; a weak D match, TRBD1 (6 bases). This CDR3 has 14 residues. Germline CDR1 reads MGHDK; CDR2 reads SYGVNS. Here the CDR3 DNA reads TGTGCCAGCAGCGAATACAGGGAAAGCACTGAAGCTTTCTTT. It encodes CASSEYRESTEAFF.

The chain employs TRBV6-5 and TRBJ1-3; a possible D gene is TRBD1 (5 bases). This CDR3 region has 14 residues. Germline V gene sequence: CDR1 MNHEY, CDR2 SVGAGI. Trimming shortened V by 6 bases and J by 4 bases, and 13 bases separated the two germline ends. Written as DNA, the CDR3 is TGTGCCAGCAGCCCCCGGACAACGGGAAACACCATATATTTT. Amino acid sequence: CASSPRTTGNTIYF.

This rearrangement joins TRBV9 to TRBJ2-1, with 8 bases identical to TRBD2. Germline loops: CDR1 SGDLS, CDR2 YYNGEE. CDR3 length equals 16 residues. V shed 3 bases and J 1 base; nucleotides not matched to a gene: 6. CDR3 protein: CASSGGLAMSYNEQFF. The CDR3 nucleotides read TGTGCCAGCAGCGGCGGACTAGCCATGTCCTACAATGAGCAGTTCTTC.

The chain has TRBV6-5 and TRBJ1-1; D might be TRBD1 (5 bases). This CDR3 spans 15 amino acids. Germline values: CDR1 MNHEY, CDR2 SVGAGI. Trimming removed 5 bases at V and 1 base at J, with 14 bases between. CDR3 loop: CASSRTVRENTEAFF. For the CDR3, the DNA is TGTGCCAGCAGTCGAACTGTCAGGGAGAACACTGAAGCTTTCTTT.

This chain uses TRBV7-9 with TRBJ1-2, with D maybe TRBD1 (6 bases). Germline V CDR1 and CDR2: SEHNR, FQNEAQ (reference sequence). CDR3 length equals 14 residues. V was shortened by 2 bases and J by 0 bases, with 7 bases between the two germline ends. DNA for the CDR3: TGTGCCAGCAGCTTAAGGGGGACTAACTATGGCTACACCTTC. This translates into CASSLRGTNYGYTF.

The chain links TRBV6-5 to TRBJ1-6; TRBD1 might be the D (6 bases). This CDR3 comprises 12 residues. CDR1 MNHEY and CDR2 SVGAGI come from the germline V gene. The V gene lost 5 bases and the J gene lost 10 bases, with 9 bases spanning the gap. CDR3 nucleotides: TGTGCCAGCAGTCTACAGGGATCACCCCTCCACTTT. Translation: CASSLQGSPLHF.

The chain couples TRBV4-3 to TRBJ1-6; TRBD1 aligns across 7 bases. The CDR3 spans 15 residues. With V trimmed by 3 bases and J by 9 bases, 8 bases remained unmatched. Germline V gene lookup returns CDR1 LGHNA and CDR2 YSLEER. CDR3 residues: CASSQFGTAGSPLHF. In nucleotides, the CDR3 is TGCGCCAGCAGCCAGTTTGGGACAGCCGGTTCACCCCTCCACTTT.